The 26 T cell receptor beta chains reported below all come from one sample, sequenced in a study of blood T cell repertoires in COVID-19. Some clones are missing from TCRdb's copy, which holds only in-frame ones; the method was immunoSEQ multiplex PCR. Counted here are 100,000 to 140,000 clones, more than 70% occurring once; the ten biggest clones make up 4.5% to 6%. Specimen: peripheral blood. The receptors come from a middle-aged man with active or convalescent COVID-19.

This chain links TRBV24-1 with TRBJ2-2; D is undetermined. This CDR3 region has 19 residues. Trimming shortened V by 2 bases and J by 0 bases, and 18 bases separated the two germline ends. Germline values: CDR1 KGHDR, CDR2 SFDVKD. CDR3 bases: TGTGCCACCAGTGATTCCCTCGCCCGGGTCCCCTCGAACACCGGGGAGCTGTTTTTT. Its protein product is CATSDSLARVPSNTGELFF.

This chain uses TRBV7-2 with TRBJ2-3, with TRBD2 identical over 11 bases. V gave up 5 bases and J gave up 2 bases; unmatched junction bases: 6. The germline gives CDR1 SGHTA, CDR2 FQGNSA. The CDR3 is 16 residues long. Here the CDR3 DNA reads TGTGCCAGCAGCCCGTTAGCGGGAGGGGTCACAGATACGCAGTATTTT. It is translated as CASSPLAGGVTDTQYF.

In its sample, this clone was seen once. The chain employs TRBV20-1 and TRBJ1-2; perhaps TRBD1 as D (5 bases). Germline loops: CDR1 DFQATT, CDR2 SNEGSKA (reference sequence). CDR3 length: 11 residues. The V end was cut by 4 bases, the J end by 4 bases, with 7 bases between. The CDR3 here is CSAMGLYGYTF. The CDR3 bases are TGCAGTGCTATGGGGCTCTATGGCTACACCTTC.

The chain carries TRBV7-2 and TRBJ2-5; 7 positions agree with TRBD2. The germline gives CDR1 SGHTA, CDR2 FQGNSA. CDR3 length equals 13 residues. V trimming: 3 bases; J trimming: 3 bases; junction bases outside the gene matches: 1. The CDR3 nucleotides are TGTGCCAGCAGCTTTGCGGGAGAAGAGACCCAGTACTTC. It specifies CASSFAGEETQYF.

Here the CDR3 reads CSASSLLAYEQYF. The CDR3 coding sequence is TGCAGTGCTAGTAGCCTTTTAGCCTACGAGCAGTACTTC. The chain combines TRBV20-1 with TRBJ2-7, with no clear D. The V and J ends lost 3 bases and 2 bases respectively, with 11 bases between them. The CDR3 totals 13 residues. The germline V gene has CDR1 DFQATT and CDR2 SNEGSKA (reference sequence).

This clone has a single count. The chain couples TRBV10-3 to TRBJ2-7, with a possible D match to TRBD2 (6 bases). The CDR3 length is 16 residues. V was cut by 4 bases and J by 6 bases, with 22 bases left in between. Germline V gene data show CDR1 as ENHRY and CDR2 as SYGVKD. CDR3 sequence reads: CAISVRMSSENVEQYF. The CDR3, as DNA: TGTGCCATCAGTGTTCGGATGTCTAGCGAAAACGTCGAGCAGTACTTC.

Here the CDR3 reads CASKTKAAEQYF. The CDR3 DNA reads as TGTGCCAGCAAAACGAAAGCGGCCGAGCAGTACTTC. The chain links TRBV6-5 to TRBJ2-7; D perhaps matches TRBD2 (5 bases). Germline CDR1 MNHEY, CDR2 SVGAGI. V was shortened by 7 bases and J by 6 bases, with 13 bases between the two germline ends. The CDR3 sequence is 12 residues long.

The chain employs TRBV4-3 and TRBJ2-5; a possible D gene is TRBD1 (5 bases). Germline V gene data show CDR1 as LGHNA and CDR2 as YSLEER. V was cut by 0 bases and J by 4 bases, with 9 bases left in between. This CDR3 has 14 amino acids. The CDR3 protein is CASSQDSQGETQYF. The CDR3 region has the DNA TGCGCCAGCAGCCAAGATAGCCAGGGAGAGACCCAGTACTTC.

The chain joins TRBV7-2 to TRBJ1-4; D might be TRBD1 (5 bases). V lost 5 bases to trimming and J lost 8 bases, with 15 bases between them. The CDR3 is 14 amino acids. Germline V gene sequence: CDR1 SGHTA, CDR2 FQGNSA. CDR3 nucleotides: TGTGCCAGCAGCGTCGGGACTGCTGGAGAAAAACTGTTTTTT. It specifies CASSVGTAGEKLFF. Full variable domain (outside the CDR3, taken from reference TRBV7-2 and TRBJ1-4): GAGVSQSPSNKVTEKGKDVELRCDPISGHTALYWYRQSLGQGLEFLIYFQGNSAPDKSGLPSDRFSAERTGGSVSTLTIQRTQQEDSAVYLCASSVGTAGEKLFFGSGTQLSVL.

The genes are TRBV2 and TRBJ2-3; weak D call: TRBD2 (5 bases). Trimming cost V 7 bases and J 6 bases, with 23 bases left between them. CDR1 and CDR2 (germline): SNHLY, FYNNEI. CDR3 length: 16 amino acids. As DNA, the CDR3 is TGTGCCAGCAAGGTAGAATGGCTAGCTGTTCTGGATACGCAGTATTTT. Its translation is CASKVEWLAVLDTQYF.

V usage is TRBV28 and J usage is TRBJ2-6; tentatively, D is TRBD1 (5 bases). Trimming left V 6 bases short and J 4 bases short, with 19 bases between. This CDR3 is built from 17 residues. Germline CDR1 reads MDHEN; CDR2 reads SYDVKM. The CDR3 protein is CASSLYWGAVGANVLTF. The CDR3 DNA is TGTGCCAGCAGCCTTTACTGGGGCGCGGTCGGGGCCAACGTCCTGACTTTC.

This chain joins TRBV28 and TRBJ2-5; perhaps TRBD1 as D (6 bases). The V gene's germline CDR1 is MDHEN and CDR2 SYDVKM. The CDR3 sequence is 16 residues long. The V end lost 6 bases, the J end lost 2 bases, and 19 bases lay between the germline ends. Here the CDR3 reads CASSILTAGVQETQYF. The CDR3 nucleotides read TGTGCCAGCAGCATACTAACCGCAGGGGTTCAAGAGACCCAGTACTTC.

The CDR3 sequence is CAARVRGNTGELFF. CDR3 DNA sequence: TGTGCCGCCCGGGTGCGGGGGAACACCGGGGAGCTGTTTTTT. The chain employs TRBV18 and TRBJ2-2, with TRBD2 as a possible D gene (6 bases). V lost 11 bases and J lost 1, with 14 bases in between. The V gene's germline CDR1 is KGHSH and CDR2 LQKENI. The CDR3 is made up of 14 amino acids.

The rearrangement links TRBV30 to TRBJ2-2, with D possibly being TRBD1 (6 bases). There are 15 residues in the CDR3. The germline V and J ends were trimmed by 6 bases and 0 bases, with 14 bases remaining between them. Germline-derived CDR1 and CDR2 are GTSNPN and SVGIG (reference sequence). Written as DNA, the CDR3 is TGTGCCTGCACATACCCAGGGGCGAACACCGGGGAGCTGTTTTTT. This encodes CACTYPGANTGELFF.

The chain carries TRBV9 and TRBJ2-7; 8 bases line up with TRBD2. V was pared by 0 bases and J by 5 bases, with 4 bases of the junction left unmatched. CDR1 SGDLS and CDR2 YYNGEE come from the germline V gene. The CDR3 length is 14 residues. CDR3 coding DNA: TGTGCCAGCAGCGTAGATGGACTAGCCCACGAGCAGTACTTC. Translation: CASSVDGLAHEQYF.

The chain is built from TRBV19 and TRBJ2-1, with 10 nucleotides matching TRBD2. In germline, CDR1 is LNHDA, CDR2 SQIVND (reference sequence). The CDR3 loop spans 15 amino acids. Germline trimming cut 4 bases from V and 3 bases from J; bases unmatched to any gene: 3. CDR3 in DNA: TGTGCCAGTAGTAAGCTAGCGGGAGTCTACAATGAGCAGTTCTTC. Translated, it gives CASSKLAGVYNEQFF.

The chain links TRBV2 to TRBJ2-7, with D possibly matching TRBD1 (5 bases). V was shortened by 1 base and J by 2 bases, with 9 bases between the two germline ends. The CDR3 totals 14 residues. Germline V CDR1 and CDR2: SNHLY, FYNNEI. In nucleotides, the CDR3 is TGTGCCAGCAGTGAAGAACAGGTGGCCTACGAGCAGTACTTC. Its protein is CASSEEQVAYEQYF.

In this sample, this clone turned up a few times. This chain uses TRBV7-2 with TRBJ1-1, with D possibly matching TRBD1 (5 bases). This CDR3 has 17 residues. The germline V gene has CDR1 SGHTA and CDR2 FQGNSA. Trimming left V 1 base short and J 0 bases short, with 15 bases between. The CDR3 loop reads CASSLGAGQPMNTEAFF. CDR3 nucleotide sequence: TGTGCCAGCAGCTTAGGCGCAGGGCAGCCTATGAACACTGAAGCTTTCTTT.

The chain links TRBV7-8 to TRBJ2-1; a possible D gene is TRBD2 (6 bases). CDR1 SGHVS and CDR2 FQNEAQ come from the germline V gene. Trimming left V 5 bases short and J 5 bases short, with 19 bases between. There are 16 residues in the CDR3. The CDR3: CASSLGWAGPHNEQFF. Here the CDR3 DNA reads TGTGCCAGCAGCCTAGGGTGGGCGGGACCACACAATGAGCAGTTCTTC. The whole variable domain, filled in from reference TRBV7-8 and TRBJ2-1, reads GAGVSQSPRYKVAKRGQDVALRCDPISGHVSLFWYQQALGQGPEFLTYFQNEAQLDKSGLPSDRFFAERPEGSVSTLKIQRTQQEDSAVYLCASSLGWAGPHNEQFFGPGTRLTVL.

The gene calls are TRBV5-1 and TRBJ1-1; D remains unclear. Germline assignment: CDR1 SGHRS and CDR2 YFSETQ. The CDR3 is 14 amino acids. V gave up 5 bases and J gave up 0 bases, with 11 bases separating them. In nucleotides, the CDR3 is TGCGCCAGCAGTCCATCCCAGGTGAACACTGAAGCTTTCTTT. Amino acids: CASSPSQVNTEAFF. Using reference TRBV5-1 and TRBJ1-1 for the parts outside the CDR3, the full variable domain is KAGVTQTPRYLIKTRGQQVTLSCSPISGHRSVSWYQQTPGQGLQFLFEYFSETQRNKGNFPGRFSGRQFSNSRSEMNVSTLELGDSALYLCASSPSQVNTEAFFGQGTRLTVV.

The CDR3 DNA follows: TGTGCCAGCAGCTTATACGGGACAGGGGGCTCAGATACGCAGTATTTT. Translated: CASSLYGTGGSDTQYF. The rearrangement joins TRBV7-3 to TRBJ2-3; 12 bases map to TRBD1. CDR1 and CDR2 from the germline V gene are SGHTA and FQGTGA. V lost 2 bases, J lost 4 bases, and 4 bases stayed unmatched. This CDR3 comprises 16 residues. Filled out from reference TRBV7-3 and TRBJ2-3, the complete variable domain reads GAGVSQTPSNKVTEKGKYVELRCDPISGHTALYWYRQSLGQGPEFLIYFQGTGAADDSGLPNDRFFAVRPEGSVSTLKIQRTERGDSAVYLCASSLYGTGGSDTQYFGPGTRLTVL.

The rearrangement links TRBV9 to TRBJ1-3, with D possibly being TRBD1 (6 bases). Trimming left V 4 bases short and J 3 bases short, with 17 bases between. Germline-derived CDR1 and CDR2 are SGDLS and YYNGEE. CDR3 size: 16 residues. CDR3 protein: CASSLLGGGGGNTIYF. The CDR3 nucleotides are TGTGCCAGCAGCCTCCTCGGGGGGGGCGGTGGAAACACCATATATTTT.

The chain links TRBV20-1 to TRBJ2-7; tentatively, D is TRBD2 (6 bases). CDR1 and CDR2 (germline): DFQATT, SNEGSKA (reference sequence). The CDR3 runs to 14 residues. Trimming stripped 3 bases from V and 3 bases from J, with 15 bases between. This CDR3 is CSASVGTWDYEQYF. CDR3 sequence (DNA): TGCAGTGCTAGTGTCGGGACTTGGGACTACGAGCAGTACTTC.

The rearrangement links TRBV5-8 to TRBJ1-5, with D hard to call. CDR3 length: 14 residues. Germline values: CDR1 SGHTS, CDR2 YDEGEE. V was shortened by 1 base and J by 6 bases, with 11 bases between the two germline ends. In DNA form, the CDR3 reads TGTGCCAGCAGCTTGTACAAAGAATTTCAGCCCCAGCATTTT. It codes for CASSLYKEFQPQHF.

About this clone: The junction does not match germline at one end; this may be a read error. V and J are TRBV28 and TRBJ2-7; weak D call: TRBD2 (7 bases). Germline V gene sequence: CDR1 MDHEN, CDR2 SYDVKM. The CDR3 extends over 19 amino acids. The CDR3 nucleotides are TGTGCCAGCAGCTTATCCGCCTGGGGAGGGGGACGGATCGGATACGAGCAGTACTTC. Residues: CASSLSAWGGGRIGYEQYF.

This clone has a handful of counts. The chain carries TRBV6-2 or TRBV6-3 and TRBJ1-5; D remains ambiguous. The CDR3 length is 18 residues. Germline V gene data show CDR1 as MNHEY and CDR2 as SVGEGT. V was pared by 0 bases and J by 5 bases, with 20 bases between. This chain's CDR3 is CASSYSKFGEGFDQPQHF. The DNA of the CDR3 is TGTGCCAGCAGTTACTCGAAATTCGGAGAGGGTTTCGATCAGCCCCAGCATTTT.